A selection of T cell receptor beta chains follows, all from one sample in a study of T cells in Graves' hyperthyroidism and ophthalmopathy. TCRdb reanalysed the multiplex PCR reads using MiXCR and keeps one entry per CDR3 protein. The data hold about 840,000 distinct CDR3 sequences, with around 38% observed a single time. Sequencing input: blood. These receptor sequences come from a man younger than 35 with Graves' hyperthyroidism. CDR3s include the opening cysteine and the closing phenylalanine or tryptophan. D genes are given only for firm matches. Not every row has a clone size; where given, it reads once, few, many or a size class.

cdr3_nt: TGTGCCAGCAGCCCGGGGGGCATCGGAGAGACCCAGTACTTC
cdr3_aa: CASSPGGIGETQYF
clone_size: .
j_call: TRBJ2-5
d_call: .
v_call: TRBV2

cdr3_nt: TGTGCCAGCAGCCTCCGGACAGGGGAGAACACTGAAGCTTTCTTT
cdr3_aa: CASSLRTGENTEAFF
clone_size: many
j_call: TRBJ1-1
d_call: TRBD1
v_call: TRBV6-5

cdr3_nt: TGTGCCAGCAGTCCCCGGGACGCAGCCTACGAGCAGTACTTC
cdr3_aa: CASSPRDAAYEQYF
clone_size: few
j_call: TRBJ2-7
d_call: .
v_call: TRBV12-3/TRBV12-4

cdr3_nt: TGTGCCATCAGTGAGTCTGAGGCCAACGTCCTGACTTTC
cdr3_aa: CAISESEANVLTF
clone_size: once
j_call: TRBJ2-6
d_call: .
v_call: TRBV10-3

cdr3_nt: TGTGCCAGTAGTATTGGAGGGCAGCGAGGAGTCTATGGCTACACCTTC
cdr3_aa: CASSIGGQRGVYGYTF
clone_size: .
j_call: TRBJ1-2
d_call: .
v_call: TRBV19

cdr3_nt: TGTGCCAGCAGTACAGGGGGTATCGGTGAAAAACTGTTTTTT
cdr3_aa: CASSTGGIGEKLFF
clone_size: .
j_call: TRBJ1-4
d_call: TRBD1
v_call: TRBV7-6

cdr3_nt: TGTGCCAGCAGCTTAATTGGGGGGTCCCGTGGCTACACCTTC
cdr3_aa: CASSLIGGSRGYTF
clone_size: many
j_call: TRBJ1-2
d_call: .
v_call: TRBV7-2

cdr3_nt: TGCAGTGCTAGCGCCCAGGGGGTTGAGCAGTACTTC
cdr3_aa: CSASAQGVEQYF
clone_size: .
j_call: TRBJ2-7
d_call: TRBD1
v_call: TRBV20-1

cdr3_nt: TGTGCCAGCAGTTCCGCCCCATGGGGTTACGAGCAGTACTTC
cdr3_aa: CASSSAPWGYEQYF
clone_size: .
j_call: TRBJ2-7
d_call: .
v_call: TRBV28

cdr3_nt: TGTGCCGCCAGCAGCTCCCAGGGGTTGGGCGGCTACACCTTC
cdr3_aa: CAASSSQGLGGYTF
clone_size: .
j_call: TRBJ1-2
d_call: .
v_call: TRBV15

cdr3_nt: TGTGCCACCAGTGACCCCACAGGGGAATCGGAGACCCAGTACTTC
cdr3_aa: CATSDPTGESETQYF
clone_size: .
j_call: TRBJ2-5
d_call: TRBD1
v_call: TRBV24-1

cdr3_nt: TGTGCCTGGAGTCGACAGGGCAGGCAGCCCCAGCATTTT
cdr3_aa: CAWSRQGRQPQHF
clone_size: .
j_call: TRBJ1-5
d_call: TRBD1
v_call: TRBV30

cdr3_nt: TGTGCCGGCAACCCCGGGACAGGGGTCCGTAACACTGAAGCTTTCTTT
cdr3_aa: CAGNPGTGVRNTEAFF
clone_size: .
j_call: TRBJ1-1
d_call: TRBD1
v_call: TRBV12-3/TRBV12-4

cdr3_nt: TGCAGTTATAACAGGAACACTGAAGCTTTCTTT
cdr3_aa: CSYNRNTEAFF
clone_size: once
j_call: TRBJ1-1
d_call: .
v_call: TRBV29-1

cdr3_nt: TGTGCCAGCAGCTTAGTAGGGGTGGACGAGCAGTACTTC
cdr3_aa: CASSLVGVDEQYF
clone_size: .
j_call: TRBJ2-7
d_call: .
v_call: TRBV7-2

cdr3_nt: TGTGCCAGCAGTGTGGGAGTATCAGATCGAAACACCATATATTTT
cdr3_aa: CASSVGVSDRNTIYF
clone_size: many
j_call: TRBJ1-3
d_call: .
v_call: TRBV2

cdr3_nt: TGCAGTGCTAGGATGGATCCAAATCAGCCCCAGCATTTT
cdr3_aa: CSARMDPNQPQHF
clone_size: many
j_call: TRBJ1-5
d_call: .
v_call: TRBV20-1

cdr3_nt: TGCAGTGCTGCGGCCCGGGACCTCTCCTACGAGCAGTACTTC
cdr3_aa: CSAAARDLSYEQYF
clone_size: few
j_call: TRBJ2-7
d_call: .
v_call: TRBV20-1

cdr3_nt: TGTGCCAGCAGCCAAGAATGGGCAGCGGGAATCGCTAGGGAGCAGTACTTC
cdr3_aa: CASSQEWAAGIAREQYF
clone_size: .
j_call: TRBJ2-7
d_call: TRBD2
v_call: TRBV7-2

cdr3_nt: TGTGCCAGCAGCTTTGAACGGTCTAACTATGGCTACACCTTC
cdr3_aa: CASSFERSNYGYTF
clone_size: once
j_call: TRBJ1-2
d_call: .
v_call: TRBV11-2

cdr3_nt: TGTGCCGGCAGCAAAACGGGGGGCTACGAGCAGTACTTC
cdr3_aa: CAGSKTGGYEQYF
clone_size: .
j_call: TRBJ2-7
d_call: TRBD2
v_call: TRBV12-3/TRBV12-4

cdr3_nt: TGTGCCAGCAGCTCTCAGGACAGGGCCACCTACGAGCAGTACTTC
cdr3_aa: CASSSQDRATYEQYF
clone_size: many
j_call: TRBJ2-7
d_call: TRBD1
v_call: TRBV7-8

cdr3_nt: TGTGCCATCAGTGGGTTTATGGGAAGTAGTTACTATGGCTACACCTTC
cdr3_aa: CAISGFMGSSYYGYTF
clone_size: .
j_call: TRBJ1-2
d_call: .
v_call: TRBV10-3

cdr3_nt: TGTGCCAGCAGCGAAGTCGCCGGGGTTAATGAAAAACTGTTTTTT
cdr3_aa: CASSEVAGVNEKLFF
clone_size: few
j_call: TRBJ1-4
d_call: .
v_call: TRBV3-1

cdr3_nt: TGTGCCAGCAGGATCGTCGAGGGGAACACTGAAGCTTTCTTT
cdr3_aa: CASRIVEGNTEAFF
clone_size: .
j_call: TRBJ1-1
d_call: .
v_call: TRBV7-8

cdr3_nt: TGCAGCGTTGTCACTAGCGGGACCATAGGGACCCAGTACTTC
cdr3_aa: CSVVTSGTIGTQYF
clone_size: .
j_call: TRBJ2-5
d_call: TRBD2
v_call: TRBV29-1

cdr3_nt: TGCGCCAGCAGCCAAGACGGGGGCCCTAATGAAAAACTGTTTTTT
cdr3_aa: CASSQDGGPNEKLFF
clone_size: .
j_call: TRBJ1-4
d_call: .
v_call: TRBV4-3

cdr3_nt: TGTGCCAGCCCCTGGCAAACTAATGAAAAACTGTTTTTT
cdr3_aa: CASPWQTNEKLFF
clone_size: .
j_call: TRBJ1-4
d_call: .
v_call: TRBV12-3/TRBV12-4

cdr3_nt: TGTGCCAGTAGTTTCGGGCGACAGGGCTACGAGCAGTACTTC
cdr3_aa: CASSFGRQGYEQYF
clone_size: many
j_call: TRBJ2-7
d_call: TRBD1
v_call: TRBV19

cdr3_nt: TGCAGCGTTGAGGGCGGGGCGGGAGATACGCAGTACTTC
cdr3_aa: CSVEGGAGDTQYF
clone_size: .
j_call: TRBJ2-7
d_call: TRBD2
v_call: TRBV29-1

cdr3_nt: TGTGCCAGCAGTCGCCCTTTAGCGGGAGGGTACCAAGAGACCCAGTACTTC
cdr3_aa: CASSRPLAGGYQETQYF
clone_size: .
j_call: TRBJ2-5
d_call: TRBD2
v_call: TRBV28

cdr3_nt: TGCAGTGCTAGAGCAGGGGGGGTGAATCAGCCCCAGCATTTT
cdr3_aa: CSARAGGVNQPQHF
clone_size: many
j_call: TRBJ1-5
d_call: TRBD1
v_call: TRBV20-1

cdr3_nt: TGTGCCACCAGCATCAAAATATCTAAGACCGGGGAGCTGTTTTTT
cdr3_aa: CATSIKISKTGELFF
clone_size: .
j_call: TRBJ2-2
d_call: .
v_call: TRBV15

cdr3_nt: TGTGCCAGCAGCGCCGAGCGGGCTGGAAACACCATATATTTT
cdr3_aa: CASSAERAGNTIYF
clone_size: many
j_call: TRBJ1-3
d_call: .
v_call: TRBV7-2

cdr3_nt: TGTGCCAGCAGTTTGGGAGGAGGGAAGGCTTTCTTT
cdr3_aa: CASSLGGGKAFF
clone_size: many
j_call: TRBJ1-1
d_call: .
v_call: TRBV12-3/TRBV12-4

cdr3_nt: TGTGCCAGCAGCGACCGGGACGGCTCTGGGGCCAACGACCTGACTTTC
cdr3_aa: CASSDRDGSGANDLTF
clone_size: .
j_call: TRBJ2-6
d_call: .
v_call: TRBV12-3/TRBV12-4

cdr3_nt: TGTGCCACCAGCAGCTTGGAGGGACAGCAAGACGGGGAGCTGTTTTTT
cdr3_aa: CATSSLEGQQDGELFF
clone_size: .
j_call: TRBJ2-2
d_call: .
v_call: TRBV15

cdr3_nt: TGCAGTGCCCTGGACAGGGAAAACACCGGGGAGCTGTTTTTT
cdr3_aa: CSALDRENTGELFF
clone_size: few
j_call: TRBJ2-2
d_call: TRBD1
v_call: TRBV20-1

cdr3_nt: TGTGCCAGTTATAACACCGGGGAGCTGTTTTTT
cdr3_aa: CASYNTGELFF
clone_size: many
j_call: TRBJ2-2
d_call: .
v_call: TRBV6-5

cdr3_nt: TGTGCCATCAGTGAGGACAGGGCTTACTCCTACGAGCAGTACTTC
cdr3_aa: CAISEDRAYSYEQYF
clone_size: many
j_call: TRBJ2-7
d_call: TRBD1
v_call: TRBV10-3

cdr3_nt: TGTGCCAGCGGGTGGGGGACAGACGATCGCATGAACACTGAAGCTTTCTTT
cdr3_aa: CASGWGTDDRMNTEAFF
clone_size: few
j_call: TRBJ1-1
d_call: TRBD1
v_call: TRBV12-3/TRBV12-4

cdr3_nt: TGTGCCAGCAGCGTAGGACAGGCCCCAACCTATAATTCACCCCTCCACTTT
cdr3_aa: CASSVGQAPTYNSPLHF
clone_size: .
j_call: TRBJ1-6
d_call: .
v_call: TRBV9